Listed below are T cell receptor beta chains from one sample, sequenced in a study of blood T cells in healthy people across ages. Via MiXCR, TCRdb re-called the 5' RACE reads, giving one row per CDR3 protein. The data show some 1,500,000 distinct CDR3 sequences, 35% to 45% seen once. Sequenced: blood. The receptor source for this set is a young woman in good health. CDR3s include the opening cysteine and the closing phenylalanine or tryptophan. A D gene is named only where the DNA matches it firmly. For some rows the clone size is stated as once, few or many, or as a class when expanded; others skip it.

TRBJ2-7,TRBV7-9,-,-,TGTGCCGGCAGTCATAGGGAAAAAAACCCCTACGAGCAGTACTTC,CAGSHREKNPYEQYF
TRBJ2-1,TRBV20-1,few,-,TGCAGTGCTTATCGGTTGGGGTCCTACAATGAGCAGTTCTTC,CSAYRLGSYNEQFF
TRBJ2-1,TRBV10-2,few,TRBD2,TGCGCCAGCACAAAGGCGGGGGGGACAAAGTATGAGCAGTTCTTC,CASTKAGGTKYEQFF
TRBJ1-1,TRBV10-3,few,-,TGTGCCATCAAGTATGGGGCTGACACTGAAGCTTTCTTT,CAIKYGADTEAFF
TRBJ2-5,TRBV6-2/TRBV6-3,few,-,TGTGCCAGCAGTTGGGGCCGGCACCAAGAGACCCAGTACTTC,CASSWGRHQETQYF
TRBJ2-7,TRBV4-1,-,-,TGCGCCAGCAGCCCAAATCAGGGAACCGACGAGCAGTACTTC,CASSPNQGTDEQYF
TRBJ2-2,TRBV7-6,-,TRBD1,TGTGCCAGCAGCTTATGGGACAGAAGCTCCGCGAACACCGGGGAGCTGTTTTTT,CASSLWDRSSANTGELFF
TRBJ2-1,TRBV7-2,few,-,TGTGCCACCTCGGTGGATTACTCCTACAATGAGCAGTTCTTC,CATSVDYSYNEQFF
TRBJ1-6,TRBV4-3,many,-,TGTGCCAGCAGCCAAGATCGGAATTCACCCCTCCACTTT,CASSQDRNSPLHF
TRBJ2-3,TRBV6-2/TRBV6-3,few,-,TGTGCCAGCAGTTACTCCTTCGAACAGGGTAACACAGATACGCAGTATTTT,CASSYSFEQGNTDTQYF
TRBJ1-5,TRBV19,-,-,TGTGCCAGTAGTATGGTCGTGAATCAGCCCCAGCATTTT,CASSMVVNQPQHF
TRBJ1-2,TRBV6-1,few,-,TGTGCCAGCAGAACGGGGACACCAAGGCCTAGCCAGTATGGCTACACCTTC,CASRTGTPRPSQYGYTF
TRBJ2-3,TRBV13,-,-,TGTGCCAGCAGCTTAGCCCAAGAGATCGGGGCTAGCACAGATACGCAGTATTTT,CASSLAQEIGASTDTQYF
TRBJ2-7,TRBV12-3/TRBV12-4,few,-,TGTGCCAGCAGTTTGAGGGTAGTAGGGGACGGCGAGCAGTACTTC,CASSLRVVGDGEQYF
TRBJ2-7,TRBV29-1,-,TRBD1,TGTAGCGCTGGACAGGCCTCCGAGCAGTACTTC,CSAGQASEQYF
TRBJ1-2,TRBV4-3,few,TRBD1,TGCGTCAGCAGCCAAGATCGGATGACAGGGGGACAGAACACCTTC,CVSSQDRMTGGQNTF
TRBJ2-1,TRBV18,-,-,TGTGCCAGCTCACCACCCCAAACGGAGAAGCAGTTCTTC,CASSPPQTEKQFF
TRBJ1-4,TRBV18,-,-,TGTGCCAGCTCACCGATGACATTTGAAAAACTGTTTTTT,CASSPMTFEKLFF
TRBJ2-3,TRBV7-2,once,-,TGTGCCAGCAGCTTACGGTTGCTCGAAAGCACAGATACGCAGTATTTT,CASSLRLLESTDTQYF
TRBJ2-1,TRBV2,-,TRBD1,TGTGCCAGTGGGAGGGACAGGGGGCGTGGAGGTGAGCAGTTCTTT,CASGRDRGRGGEQFF
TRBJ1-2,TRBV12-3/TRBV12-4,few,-,TGTGCCAGCAGCTTCCTCGACAGTATTAACTATGGCTACACCTTC,CASSFLDSINYGYTF
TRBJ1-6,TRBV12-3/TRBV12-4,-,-,TGTGCCAGCAGTCTAACACGGGTGGGGGGTTCACCCCTCCACTTT,CASSLTRVGGSPLHF
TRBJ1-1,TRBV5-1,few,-,TGCGCCAGCAGGAGAGGGGCCACCACTGAAGCTTTCTTT,CASRRGATTEAFF
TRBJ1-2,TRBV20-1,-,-,TGCAGTGCTAGAGATCAAGGAACCTATGGCTACACCTTC,CSARDQGTYGYTF
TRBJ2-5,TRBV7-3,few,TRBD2,TGTGCCAGCAGCCTGACTAGCGTTGAGACCCAGTACTTC,CASSLTSVETQYF
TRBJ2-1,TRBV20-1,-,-,TGCAGTGCTAGACAGGGACGGGGTTTTGCTTACGAGCAGTTCTTC,CSARQGRGFAYEQFF
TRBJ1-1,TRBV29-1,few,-,TGCAGCGTCCAGGGATTGATTGAAGCTTTCTTT,CSVQGLIEAFF
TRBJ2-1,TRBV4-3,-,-,TGCGCCAGCAGCCAAGGTGGCAGGGGCTCCTACAATGAGCAGTTCTTC,CASSQGGRGSYNEQFF
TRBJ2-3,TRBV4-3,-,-,TGCGCCAGCAGCCATGACTTTCGACTCCCGACAGATACGCAGTATTTT,CASSHDFRLPTDTQYF
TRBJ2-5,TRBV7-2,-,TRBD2,TGTGCCAGCAGCCAAGCGGATCTTAGCGGGAGGGGGCAAGAGACCCAGTACTTC,CASSQADLSGRGQETQYF
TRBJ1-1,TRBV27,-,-,TGTGCCAGCACTCCCCCAGGGAGGACTGAAGCTTTCTTT,CASTPPGRTEAFF
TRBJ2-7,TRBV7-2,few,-,TGTGCCAGCAGCTTCTCGGGGGGCTCTAGCTCCTACGAGCAGTACTTC,CASSFSGGSSSYEQYF
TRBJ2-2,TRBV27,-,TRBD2,TGTGCCAGCAGTTTATTATCTAGCGGGAGGAACACCGGGGAGCTGTTTTTT,CASSLLSSGRNTGELFF
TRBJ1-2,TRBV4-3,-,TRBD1,TGCGCCAGCAGCCAAGATGTGTCTCAGGGGGCAGATGGCTACACCTTC,CASSQDVSQGADGYTF
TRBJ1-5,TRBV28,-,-,TGTGCCAGCAAAACAGGGTCAGCGGCTCAGCCCCAGCATTTT,CASKTGSAAQPQHF
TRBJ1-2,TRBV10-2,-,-,TGCGCCAGCAGTGAGATGGGACCGATCGTCGGCTACACCTTC,CASSEMGPIVGYTF
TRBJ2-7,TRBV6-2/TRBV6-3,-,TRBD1,TGTGCCAGCAGTTACTCGCTGATCTACGACAGGGGATACTCCTACGAGCAGTACTTC,CASSYSLIYDRGYSYEQYF
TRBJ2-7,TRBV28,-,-,TGTGCCAGCAGTTTATGGAATACAGGCACCTACGAGCAGTACTTC,CASSLWNTGTYEQYF
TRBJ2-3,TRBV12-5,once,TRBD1,TGTGCTAGTGGTTCAGGACAGGGCGCAGATACGCAGTATTTT,CASGSGQGADTQYF
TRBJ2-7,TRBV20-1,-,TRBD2,TGCAGGGCTGGACTAGTGGAGTACGAGCAGTACTTC,CRAGLVEYEQYF
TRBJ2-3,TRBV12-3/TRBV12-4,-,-,TGTGCCAGCAGTTTAATCACGCGGGCTGGGGCAGATACGCAGTATTTT,CASSLITRAGADTQYF
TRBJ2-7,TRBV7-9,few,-,TGTGCCAGCAGCTTAGGATTCAGTTATACGAACGAGCAGTACTTC,CASSLGFSYTNEQYF
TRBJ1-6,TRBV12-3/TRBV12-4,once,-,TGTGCCAGCAGTTTCCCAGGCTTTTCACCCCTCCACTTT,CASSFPGFSPLHF
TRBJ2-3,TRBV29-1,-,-,TGCAGCGCGGGGGAAGACACAGATACGCAGTATTTT,CSAGEDTDTQYF
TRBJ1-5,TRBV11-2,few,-,TGTGCCAGCAGCCCGGCCCCCGAATTAAATCAGCCCCAGCATTTT,CASSPAPELNQPQHF
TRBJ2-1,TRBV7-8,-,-,TGTGCCAGCAGCTTTTTTGGTAGCGGACTTAGCTCCTACAATGAGCAGTTCTTC,CASSFFGSGLSSYNEQFF
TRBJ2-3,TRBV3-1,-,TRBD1,TGTGCCAGCAGCCGACAGGGGCACACAGATACGCAGTATTTT,CASSRQGHTDTQYF
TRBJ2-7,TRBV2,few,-,TGTGCCAGCAAGCTAGCCTTGGGCTCCTACGAGCAGTACTTC,CASKLALGSYEQYF